The present T cell receptor (beta chain) was sequenced within a study of response to subunit inactivated influenza vaccine. Points from the study as a whole: Each seasonal flu vaccination may recruit only limited new T cells, authors suggested.

V was clipped by 7 bases and J by 8 bases, with 11 bases between them. The CDR3 loop spans 11 amino acids. Germline lookup yields CDR1 MNHNY and CDR2 SVGAGI (reference sequence). TCRdb re-analysed the RT-PCR reads in MiXCR, keeping a single row per CDR3 protein. The sample yields approximately 500,000 distinct CDR3 sequences, 13% seen once. This clonotype was picked up a small number of times. Antigen unknown. The rearrangement joins TRBV6-6 to TRBJ1-2; D gene uncertain. The TCR was taken from a man over 45 who received an inactivated influenza vaccine. The sample consisted of PBMCs from blood, taken more than 35 days after vaccination. The CDR3 region has the DNA TGTGCCAGCACCGAAAGTGGCGGCTACACCTTC. Encoded protein: CASTESGGYTF.